This T cell receptor (beta chain) was identified during a study of T cell responses to AZD1222 COVID-19 vaccine. Here immunoSEQ multiplex PCR was the method, and the copy in TCRdb shows in-frame clones only, minus some. The table shows around 130,000 clones, with 80% to 90% occurring only once. This receptor was identified in an adult in good health. This material consisted of peripheral blood, taken on day 0 of AZD1222 vaccination.

The CDR3 reads CAISESARGSYNEQFF. The CDR3 nucleotides are TGTGCCATCAGTGAGTCGGCCAGGGGTTCCTACAATGAGCAGTTCTTC. The V call is TRBV10-3, the J call TRBJ2-1, with D maybe TRBD1 (6 bases). CDR1 and CDR2 (germline): ENHRY, SYGVKD. The V and J ends lost 0 bases and 1 base respectively, with 10 bases between them. The CDR3 spans 16 residues.